These 28 T cell receptor beta chains share one sample of origin, sequenced in a study of molecular identifiers for immune sequencing clone quantification. TCRdb passed the PCR reads through MiXCR, listing each CDR3 protein once. The repertoire holds approximately 550,000 distinct CDR3 sequences, with about 20% as singletons. The material sequenced was naive CD8+ T cells from blood, with Jurkat cell RNA spiked in. Specified subset: FACS-sorted CD8+CD4-CCR7+CD45RA+ naive T cells. The receptors stem from a human donor in good health. Some libraries in this study had Jurkat cell RNA spiked in.

There are many counts of this clonotype. The chain links TRBV2 to TRBJ2-7, with 7 positions matching TRBD2. V dropped 7 bases and J dropped 3; count of bases not matched to a gene: 3. Germline assignment: CDR1 SNHLY and CDR2 FYNNEI. The CDR3 is 12 residues long. This chain's CDR3 is CASTGGGYEQYF. Written as DNA, the CDR3 is TGTGCCAGCACGGGCGGGGGCTACGAGCAGTACTTC.

About this clonotype: Since a much larger clone is just one base distant, this may be a read error. This CDR3 reads CASSFRSDPEAFF. In DNA, the CDR3 is TGTGCCAGCAGTTTTCGTTCTGATCCGGAAGCTTTCTTT. The J gene is TRBJ1-1, the V gene TRBV28; unclear D gene. Germline lookup yields CDR1 MDHEN and CDR2 SYDVKM. The V and J ends lost 3 bases and 8 bases respectively, with 13 bases between them. The CDR3 sequence is 13 residues long.

This clonotype came up a few times. The rearrangement joins TRBV6-5 to TRBJ2-7; TRBD1 agrees at 9 bases. The CDR3 extends over 17 amino acids. Germline CDR1 and CDR2: MNHEY and SVGAGI. The trim removed 5 bases at V and 7 bases at J, leaving 18 bases unmatched. CDR3 DNA sequence: TGTGCCAGCAGTGGGGACAGGGTGACTCGAGATTTGGGGGAGCAGTACTTC. As protein: CASSGDRVTRDLGEQYF.

The chain is built from TRBV24-1 and TRBJ1-6; TRBD1 agrees at 7 bases. V gave up 4 bases and J gave up 7 bases; unmatched junction bases: 15. The CDR3 sequence is 18 residues long. Germline-derived CDR1 and CDR2 are KGHDR and SFDVKD. The CDR3 loop is CATSDPQQGKYGNSPLHF. The CDR3 DNA sequence: TGTGCCACCAGTGACCCACAACAGGGGAAATATGGCAATTCACCCCTCCACTTT.

This clonotype showed up just a few times. The chain employs TRBV18 and TRBJ2-5; D not certain. The length of the CDR3 is 14 residues. CDR1 and CDR2 (germline): KGHSH, LQKENI. V was trimmed by 3 bases and J by 1 base, leaving 9 bases between them. The CDR3, as DNA: TGTGCCAGCTCACCGTCCAGCGTCCAAGAGACCCAGTACTTC. Translation gives CASSPSSVQETQYF. The variable domain in full, with the rest retrieved from reference TRBV18 and TRBJ2-5, is NAGVMQNPRHLVRRRGQEARLRCSPMKGHSHVYWYRQLPEEGLKFMVYLQKENIIDESGMPKERFSAEFPKEGPSILRIQQVVRGDSAAYFCASSPSSVQETQYFGPGTRLLVL.

The genes are TRBV27 and TRBJ2-3; a weak D match, TRBD2 (6 bases). The CDR3 totals 19 residues. The germline V and J ends were trimmed by 1 base and 2 bases, with 22 bases remaining between them. The germline V gene has CDR1 MNHEY and CDR2 SMNVEV (reference sequence). In DNA form, the CDR3 reads TGTGCCAGCAGTTTATTGGCTATAGGCTCGGGGACTTTCACAGATACGCAGTATTTT. Translated, it gives CASSLLAIGSGTFTDTQYF.

This chain connects TRBV6-5 to TRBJ2-5, with TRBD2 matching 9 bases. From germline, CDR1 is MNHEY and CDR2 SVGAGI. The V and J ends lost 4 bases and 0 bases, in that order; junction bases with no gene match: 15. This CDR3 is 19 amino acids long. CDR3 amino acids: CASSSPDGSGGQYQETQYF. The CDR3 nucleotides read TGTGCCAGCAGTTCGCCCGACGGTAGCGGGGGCCAGTACCAAGAGACCCAGTACTTC.

This clonotype occurred many times. The V and J genes are TRBV29-1 and TRBJ2-5; 12 bases fit TRBD2. The ends lost 3 bases at V and 2 bases at J; junction bases unmatched: 4. The CDR3 runs to 15 residues. CDR1 is SQVTM, CDR2 ANQGSEA, per germline. The CDR3: CSVDTSGRRQETQYF. DNA for the CDR3: TGCAGCGTTGATACTAGCGGGAGGAGGCAAGAGACCCAGTACTTC.

In its sample, this clonotype was seen a few times. The J gene is TRBJ2-1, the V gene TRBV9; 8 positions agree with TRBD2. The CDR3 spans 16 residues. From germline, CDR1 is SGDLS and CDR2 YYNGEE. V trimming: 4 bases; J trimming: 7 bases; junction bases outside the gene matches: 13. The CDR3 DNA reads TGTGCCAGCAGCAAACCGGGAGGGCCGCGGGGAAATGAGCAGTTCTTC. Encoded protein: CASSKPGGPRGNEQFF.

This clonotype came up many times. The CDR3 coding sequence is TGCAGTGCTAGAGATCGGCCTAGCGGGAGAGGCGAGCAGTTCTTC. Translation: CSARDRPSGRGEQFF. The chain is built from TRBV20-1 and TRBJ2-1; 10 positions match TRBD2. Germline values: CDR1 DFQATT, CDR2 SNEGSKA (reference sequence). With V trimmed by 0 bases and J by 10 bases, 9 bases remained unmatched. CDR3 length equals 15 residues.

This clonotype was counted only a few times. The rearrangement links TRBV19 to TRBJ2-1, with 10 bases identical to TRBD1. Germline V gives CDR1 LNHDA, CDR2 SQIVND (reference sequence). J was trimmed by 3 bases and V by 10 bases; bases with no gene match: 9. CDR3 length equals 15 residues. The CDR3 nucleotides are TGTGCCACCTCAACCGGGACAGGGGTCTACAATGAGCAGTTCTTC. Amino acids: CATSTGTGVYNEQFF.

The chain has TRBV19 and TRBJ2-2; no definite D call. Germline CDR1 LNHDA, CDR2 SQIVND (reference sequence). V lost 4 bases and J 6 bases, leaving 6 bases between the germline ends. The length of the CDR3 is 12 residues. This chain's CDR3 is CASSNGPGELFF. For the CDR3, the DNA is TGTGCCAGTAGTAATGGGCCCGGGGAGCTGTTTTTT.

This clonotype was recorded at least ten times. The chain combines TRBV6-5 with TRBJ2-3, with 7 nucleotides matching TRBD1. V was pared by 6 bases and J by 0 bases, with 3 bases of the junction left unmatched. Germline V CDR1 and CDR2: MNHEY, SVGAGI. The CDR3 runs 14 residues. CDR3 coding DNA: TGTGCCAGCAGCGGGACAGCTAGCACAGATACGCAGTATTTT. This codes for CASSGTASTDTQYF.

Notes on this clonotype: The junction differs from germline at one of its ends, possibly a read error. DNA of the CDR3: TGTGCCAGCGGCTTGGAGAGTCGCCCTGAAGCTTTCTTT. It translates to CASGLESRPEAFF. The chain is built from TRBV7-9 and TRBJ1-1; D not certain. The germline V gene encodes CDR1 SEHNR and CDR2 FQNEAQ (reference sequence). The CDR3 covers 13 residues.

Remarks on this clonotype: A clone one base away is much larger, so this may be a read error. V and J are TRBV5-3 and TRBJ2-4; D gene ambiguous. TRBV5-3 is annotated as an ORF whose role is uncertain. The CDR3 runs to 15 residues. For the CDR3, the DNA is TGTGCCAGCAGCTTACCGAGTAGCCCCAAAAACATTCGGTACTTC. This sequence encodes CASSLPSSPKNIRYF.

As regards this clonotype: This may come from a read error, since a much larger clone is one base off. The chain joins TRBV5-4 to TRBJ2-3, with TRBD1 matching 7 bases. The CDR3 totals 15 residues. Germline CDR1 is SGHNT and CDR2 is YYREEE (reference sequence). For the CDR3, the DNA is TGTGCCAGCAGCCGGGACGGACAGGAGGCAGATCCGCAGTATTTT. Protein sequence: CASSRDGQEADPQYF.

The chain uses TRBV28 and TRBJ1-2, with a possible D match to TRBD1 (5 bases). Deletions cut 5 bases from V and 1 base from J, with 23 bases between. This CDR3 is 18 amino acids long. Per germline, CDR1 MDHEN and CDR2 SYDVKM. DNA of the CDR3: TGTGCCAGCAGTCCCGGGGGGGGACCCACCGGACTTAACTATGGCTACACCTTC. Protein sequence: CASSPGGGPTGLNYGYTF.

This chain joins TRBV20-1 and TRBJ2-7; D perhaps matches TRBD1 (7 bases). The germline gives CDR1 DFQATT, CDR2 SNEGSKA (reference sequence). Deletions cut 1 base from V and 0 bases from J, with 13 bases between. The CDR3 is made up of 15 amino acids. The DNA for the CDR3 is TGCAGTGCTAGAGGAGCAGGGGGGCCCTCCTACGAGCAGTACTTC. Its protein is CSARGAGGPSYEQYF.

The chain couples TRBV3-1 to TRBJ2-3; 12 bases are a match to TRBD2. Trimming cost V 8 bases and J 3 bases; bases outside gene matches: 6. CDR1 is LGHDT and CDR2 is YNNKEL in the germline V gene (reference sequence). The CDR3 covers 15 residues. The CDR3: CASGPLAGGTDTQYF. In nucleotides, the CDR3 is TGTGCCAGCGGACCACTAGCGGGGGGAACAGATACGCAGTATTTT.

This clonotype came up a few times. CDR3 amino acids: CASSFTGSGYEQYF. In nucleotides, the CDR3 is TGTGCCAGCAGTTTTACAGGGAGTGGGTACGAGCAGTACTTC. The J gene is TRBJ2-7, the V gene TRBV28; weak D call: TRBD1 (6 bases). CDR1 is MDHEN and CDR2 is SYDVKM in the germline V gene. Between the trimmed V and J ends, which lost 3 bases and 4 bases, there was a span of 13 bases. The CDR3 runs 14 residues.

The rearrangement uses TRBV10-3 and TRBJ1-1; the D gene is possibly TRBD1 (6 bases). Trimming removed 0 bases from V and 11 bases from J, with 13 bases in between. Looked up from germline, CDR1 is ENHRY and CDR2 is SYGVKD. The CDR3 length is 13 residues. The CDR3 DNA sequence: TGTGCCATCAGTGAGTCAGCGGGGGCGCCGGCTTTCTTT. Its protein is CAISESAGAPAFF.

This clonotype was recorded many times. The chain employs TRBV6-2 or TRBV6-3 and TRBJ1-5; D is ambiguous. The CDR3 extends over 11 amino acids. CDR1 and CDR2 from the germline V gene are MNHEY and SVGEGT. V dropped 2 bases and J dropped 13 bases, with 9 bases sitting between them. The CDR3 region has the DNA TGTGCCAGCAGTTACCCTGGGAGTCAGCATTTT. Translating gives CASSYPGSQHF.

This clonotype was counted ten times or more. This rearrangement joins TRBV2 to TRBJ1-5; TRBD1 might be the D (6 bases). With 1 base removed from V and 4 bases from J, the gap between germline ends came to 8 bases. This CDR3 is built from 14 residues. Germline CDR1 and CDR2: SNHLY and FYNNEI. CDR3 in amino acids: CASSEGTGNQPQHF. CDR3 DNA sequence: TGTGCCAGCAGTGAAGGCACAGGGAATCAGCCCCAGCATTTT.

Note on this clonotype: It may be a read error: a sequence one base away is much more abundant. Since no conserved phenylalanine or tryptophan closes the CDR3, a read error is the likely cause. The chain links TRBV7-9 to TRBJ2-3; D not resolved. V was cut by 5 bases and J by 1 base, with 10 bases left in between. The CDR3 totals 14 residues. CDR1 and CDR2 (germline): SEHNR, FQNEAQ (reference sequence). The CDR3 reads CASSASSGTDTQYV. In DNA, the CDR3 is TGTGCCAGCAGCGCGTCCTCGGGCACAGATACGCAGTATGTT.

V gene TRBV7-6 combines with J gene TRBJ1-4; D possibly corresponds to TRBD1 (6 bases). The germline V and J ends were trimmed by 2 bases and 8 bases, with 15 bases remaining between them. Germline V gene lookup returns CDR1 SGHVS and CDR2 FNYEAQ. The CDR3 contains 15 residues. CDR3 loop: CASSLMQGREEKLFF. DNA of the CDR3: TGTGCCAGCAGCTTAATGCAGGGGAGAGAGGAAAAACTGTTTTTT.

This clonotype was found a few times. V and J are TRBV11-2 and TRBJ2-7, with a weak D call TRBD1 (5 bases). V was shortened by 8 bases and J by 4 bases, with 12 bases between the two germline ends. CDR3 size: 12 residues. Looked up from germline, CDR1 is SGHAT and CDR2 is FQNNGV. In DNA, the CDR3 is TGTGCCAGCGGGCCAGGGAATTACGAGCAGTACTTC. Its protein product is CASGPGNYEQYF.

There are a few counts of this clonotype. This rearrangement joins TRBV4-1 to TRBJ2-7; no reliable D call. Looked up from germline, CDR1 is MGHRA and CDR2 is YSYEKL. Trimming removed 3 bases at V and 0 bases at J, with 12 bases between. This CDR3 spans 15 amino acids. Here the CDR3 DNA reads TGCGCCAGCAGCCAGAAGGTTAGTAGCTCCTACGAGCAGTACTTC. Encoded protein: CASSQKVSSSYEQYF.

This clonotype was recorded many times. This rearrangement joins TRBV5-1 to TRBJ2-7, with 8 nucleotides matching TRBD1. There are 14 residues in the CDR3. The J segment lost 6 bases and the V segment lost 2 bases, leaving 7 bases of the junction unmatched. CDR1 is SGHRS and CDR2 is YFSETQ in the germline V gene. CDR3 sequence reads: CASSLQDRVREQYF. The CDR3 DNA follows: TGCGCCAGCAGCTTACAGGACAGGGTACGCGAGCAGTACTTC.